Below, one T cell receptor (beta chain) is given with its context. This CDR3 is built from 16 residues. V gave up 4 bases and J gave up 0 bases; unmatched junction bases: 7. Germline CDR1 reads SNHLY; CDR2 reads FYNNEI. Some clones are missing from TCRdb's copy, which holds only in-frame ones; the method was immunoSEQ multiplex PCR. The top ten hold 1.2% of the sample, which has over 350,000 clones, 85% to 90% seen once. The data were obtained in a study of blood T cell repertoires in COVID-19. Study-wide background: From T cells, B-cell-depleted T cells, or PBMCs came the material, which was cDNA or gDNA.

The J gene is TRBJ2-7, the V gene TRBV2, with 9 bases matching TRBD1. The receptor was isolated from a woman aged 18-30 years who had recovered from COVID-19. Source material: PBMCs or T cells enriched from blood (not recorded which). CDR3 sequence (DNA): TGTGCCAGCAGTGGCAGTCGACAGGGGGGCTCCTACGAGCAGTACTTC. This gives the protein CASSGSRQGGSYEQYF.